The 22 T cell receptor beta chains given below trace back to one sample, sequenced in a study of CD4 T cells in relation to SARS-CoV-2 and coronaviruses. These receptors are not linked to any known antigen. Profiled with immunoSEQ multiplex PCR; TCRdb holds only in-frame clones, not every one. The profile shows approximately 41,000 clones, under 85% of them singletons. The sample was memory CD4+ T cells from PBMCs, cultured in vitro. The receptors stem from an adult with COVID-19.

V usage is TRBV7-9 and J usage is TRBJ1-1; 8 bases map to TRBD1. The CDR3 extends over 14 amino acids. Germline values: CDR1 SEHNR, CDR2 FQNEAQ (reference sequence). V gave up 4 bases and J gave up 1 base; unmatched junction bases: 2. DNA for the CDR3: TGTGCCAGCAGCTCGGGACAGGAGAACACTGAAGCTTTCTTT. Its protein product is CASSSGQENTEAFF.

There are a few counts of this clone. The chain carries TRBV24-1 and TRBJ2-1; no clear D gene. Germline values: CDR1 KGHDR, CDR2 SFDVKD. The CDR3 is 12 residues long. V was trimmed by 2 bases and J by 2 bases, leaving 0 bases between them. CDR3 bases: TGTGCCACCAGTGATTCCTACAATGAGCAGTTCTTC. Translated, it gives CATSDSYNEQFF.

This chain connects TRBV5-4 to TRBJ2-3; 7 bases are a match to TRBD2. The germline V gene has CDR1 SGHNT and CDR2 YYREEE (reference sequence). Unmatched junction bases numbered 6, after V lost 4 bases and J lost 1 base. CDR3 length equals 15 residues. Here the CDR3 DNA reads TGTGCCAGCAGCCCCGGACTAGTTGGCACAGATACGCAGTATTTT. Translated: CASSPGLVGTDTQYF.

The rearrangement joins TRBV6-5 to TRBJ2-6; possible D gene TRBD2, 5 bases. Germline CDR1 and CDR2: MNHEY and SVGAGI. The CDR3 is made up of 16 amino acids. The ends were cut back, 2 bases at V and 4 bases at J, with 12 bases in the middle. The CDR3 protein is CASSYPRGSGANVLTF. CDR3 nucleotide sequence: TGTGCCAGCAGTTACCCCCGCGGGTCCGGGGCCAACGTCCTGACTTTC.

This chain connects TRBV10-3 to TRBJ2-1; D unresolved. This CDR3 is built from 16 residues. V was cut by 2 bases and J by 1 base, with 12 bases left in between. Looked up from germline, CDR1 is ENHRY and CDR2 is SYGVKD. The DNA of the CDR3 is TGTGCCATCAGTGAGGCCATGACTGGGTCCTACAATGAGCAGTTCTTC. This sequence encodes CAISEAMTGSYNEQFF.

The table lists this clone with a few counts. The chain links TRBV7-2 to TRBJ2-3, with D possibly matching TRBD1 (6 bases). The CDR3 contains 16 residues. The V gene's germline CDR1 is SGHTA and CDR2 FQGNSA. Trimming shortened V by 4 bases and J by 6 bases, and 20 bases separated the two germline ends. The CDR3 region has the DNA TGTGCCAGCAGCTCATCGAGATCGGGAACAGGGGATACGCAGTATTTT. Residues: CASSSSRSGTGDTQYF.

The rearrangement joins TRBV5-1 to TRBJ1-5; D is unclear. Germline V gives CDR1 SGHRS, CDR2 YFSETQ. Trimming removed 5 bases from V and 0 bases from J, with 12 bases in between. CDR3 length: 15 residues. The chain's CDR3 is CASRATPTSNQPQHF. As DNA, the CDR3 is TGCGCCAGCAGGGCGACACCTACTAGCAATCAGCCCCAGCATTTT. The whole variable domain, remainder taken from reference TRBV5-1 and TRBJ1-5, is KAGVTQTPRYLIKTRGQQVTLSCSPISGHRSVSWYQQTPGQGLQFLFEYFSETQRNKGNFPGRFSGRQFSNSRSEMNVSTLELGDSALYLCASRATPTSNQPQHFGDGTRLSIL.

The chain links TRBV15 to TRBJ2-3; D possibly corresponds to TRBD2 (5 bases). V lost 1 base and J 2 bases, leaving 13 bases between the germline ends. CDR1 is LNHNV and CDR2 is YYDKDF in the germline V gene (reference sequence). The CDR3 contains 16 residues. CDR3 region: CATSRGRGENTDTQYF. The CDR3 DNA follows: TGTGCCACCAGCAGAGGCCGGGGAGAAAACACAGATACGCAGTATTTT.

The CDR3, as DNA: TGTGCCACCAGTGATCCCAAACCAGACCGACAGGGATACGATACGCAGTATTTT. Translation gives CATSDPKPDRQGYDTQYF. The gene calls are TRBV24-1 and TRBJ2-3; TRBD1 agrees at 7 bases. CDR1 and CDR2 (germline): KGHDR, SFDVKD. The CDR3 spans 18 residues. Trimming at V came to 3 bases and at J to 6 bases, leaving 17 bases not matched to a gene.

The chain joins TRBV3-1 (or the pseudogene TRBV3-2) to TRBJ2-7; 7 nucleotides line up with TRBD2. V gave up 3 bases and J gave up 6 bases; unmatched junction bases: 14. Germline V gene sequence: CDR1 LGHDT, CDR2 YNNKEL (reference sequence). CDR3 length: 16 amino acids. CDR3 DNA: TGTGCCAGCAGCCACGGGGGGATGACCGCCGGGACCGAGCAGTACTTC. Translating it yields CASSHGGMTAGTEQYF.

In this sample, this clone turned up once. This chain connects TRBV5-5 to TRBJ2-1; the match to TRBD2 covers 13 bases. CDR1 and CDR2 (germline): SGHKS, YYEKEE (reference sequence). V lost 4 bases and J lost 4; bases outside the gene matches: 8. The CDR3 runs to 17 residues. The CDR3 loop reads CASSLPGLAGFYNEQFF. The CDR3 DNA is TGTGCCAGCAGCCTACCGGGACTAGCGGGATTTTACAATGAGCAGTTCTTC.

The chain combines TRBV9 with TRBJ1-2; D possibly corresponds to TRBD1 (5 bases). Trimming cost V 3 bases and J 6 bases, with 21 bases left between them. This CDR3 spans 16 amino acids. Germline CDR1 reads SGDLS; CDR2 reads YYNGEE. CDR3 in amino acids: CASSDGSTASVDGYTF. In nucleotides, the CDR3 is TGTGCCAGCAGCGATGGATCGACAGCCTCCGTCGATGGCTACACCTTC.

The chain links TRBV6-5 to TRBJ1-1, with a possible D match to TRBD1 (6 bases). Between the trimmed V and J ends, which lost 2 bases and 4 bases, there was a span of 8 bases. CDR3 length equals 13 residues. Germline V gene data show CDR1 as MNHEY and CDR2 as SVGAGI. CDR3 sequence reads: CASSYGGLTEAFF. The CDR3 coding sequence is TGTGCCAGCAGTTACGGGGGGCTCACTGAAGCTTTCTTT.

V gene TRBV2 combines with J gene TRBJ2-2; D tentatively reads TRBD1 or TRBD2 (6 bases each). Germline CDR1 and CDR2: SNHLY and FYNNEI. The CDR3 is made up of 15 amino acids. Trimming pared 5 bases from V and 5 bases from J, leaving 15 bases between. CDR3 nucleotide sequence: TGTGCCAGCAGTTCAGAAGGGGGGCGGACCGGGGAGCTGTTTTTT. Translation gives CASSSEGGRTGELFF.

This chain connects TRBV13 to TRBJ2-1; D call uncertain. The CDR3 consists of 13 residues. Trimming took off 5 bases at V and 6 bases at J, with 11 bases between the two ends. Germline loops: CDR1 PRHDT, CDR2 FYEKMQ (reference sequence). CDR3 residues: CASSPRAPNEQFF. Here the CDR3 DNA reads TGTGCCAGCAGCCCCCGGGCACCCAATGAGCAGTTCTTC.

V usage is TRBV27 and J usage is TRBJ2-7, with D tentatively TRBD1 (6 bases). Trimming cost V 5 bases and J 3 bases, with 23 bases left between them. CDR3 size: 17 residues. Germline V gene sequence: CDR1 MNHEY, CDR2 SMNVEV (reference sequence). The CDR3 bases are TGTGCCAGCAGTGCCCTCCTTTTTAGGGGGTCTCTCTACGAGCAGTACTTC. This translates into CASSALLFRGSLYEQYF.

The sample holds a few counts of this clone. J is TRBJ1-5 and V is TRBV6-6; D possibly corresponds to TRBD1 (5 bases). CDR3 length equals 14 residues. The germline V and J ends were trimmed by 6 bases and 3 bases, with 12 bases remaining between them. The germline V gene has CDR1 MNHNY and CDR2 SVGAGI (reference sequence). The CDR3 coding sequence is TGTGCCAGCAGAAAGGTACAGGACAATCAGCCCCAGCATTTT. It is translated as CASRKVQDNQPQHF.

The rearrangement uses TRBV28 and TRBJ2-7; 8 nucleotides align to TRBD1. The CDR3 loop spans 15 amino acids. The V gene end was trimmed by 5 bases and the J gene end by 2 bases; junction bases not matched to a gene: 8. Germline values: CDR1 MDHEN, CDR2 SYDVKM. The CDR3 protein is CASSARTGYPYEQYF. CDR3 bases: TGTGCCAGCAGTGCGAGGACAGGGTACCCCTACGAGCAGTACTTC.

This CDR3 reads CASSLVTSGDQETQYF. The CDR3 nucleotides read TGCGCCAGCAGCTTGGTGACTAGCGGGGACCAAGAGACCCAGTACTTC. This chain connects TRBV5-1 to TRBJ2-5; TRBD2 aligns across 11 bases. Trimming cost V 0 bases and J 0 bases; bases outside gene matches: 1. Germline V gene data show CDR1 as SGHRS and CDR2 as YFSETQ. CDR3 length: 16 amino acids.

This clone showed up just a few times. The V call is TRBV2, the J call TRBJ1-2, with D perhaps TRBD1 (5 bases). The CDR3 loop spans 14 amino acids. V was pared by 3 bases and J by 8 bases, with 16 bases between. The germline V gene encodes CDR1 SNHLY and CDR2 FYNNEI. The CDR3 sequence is CASSEGEEGLGYTF. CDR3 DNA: TGTGCCAGCAGTGAGGGCGAGGAGGGGTTGGGCTACACCTTC. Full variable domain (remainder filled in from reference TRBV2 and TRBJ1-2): EPEVTQTPSHQVTQMGQEVILRCVPISNHLYFYWYRQILGQKVEFLVSFYNNEISEKSEIFDDQFSVERPDGSNFTLKIRSTKLEDSAMYFCASSEGEEGLGYTFGSGTRLTVV.

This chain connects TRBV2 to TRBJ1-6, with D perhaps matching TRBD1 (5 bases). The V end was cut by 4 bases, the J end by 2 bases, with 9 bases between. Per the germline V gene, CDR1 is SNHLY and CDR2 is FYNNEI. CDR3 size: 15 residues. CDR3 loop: CASSVRGAYNSPLHF. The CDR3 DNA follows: TGTGCCAGCAGTGTTAGGGGAGCCTATAATTCACCCCTCCACTTT.

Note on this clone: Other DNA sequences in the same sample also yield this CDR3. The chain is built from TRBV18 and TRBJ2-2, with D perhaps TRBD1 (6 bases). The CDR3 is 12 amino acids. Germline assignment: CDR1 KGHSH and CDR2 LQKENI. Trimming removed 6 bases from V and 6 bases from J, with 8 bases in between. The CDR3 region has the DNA TGTGCCAGCTCGCCAGGGGCCGGGGAGCTGTTTTTT. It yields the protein CASSPGAGELFF.